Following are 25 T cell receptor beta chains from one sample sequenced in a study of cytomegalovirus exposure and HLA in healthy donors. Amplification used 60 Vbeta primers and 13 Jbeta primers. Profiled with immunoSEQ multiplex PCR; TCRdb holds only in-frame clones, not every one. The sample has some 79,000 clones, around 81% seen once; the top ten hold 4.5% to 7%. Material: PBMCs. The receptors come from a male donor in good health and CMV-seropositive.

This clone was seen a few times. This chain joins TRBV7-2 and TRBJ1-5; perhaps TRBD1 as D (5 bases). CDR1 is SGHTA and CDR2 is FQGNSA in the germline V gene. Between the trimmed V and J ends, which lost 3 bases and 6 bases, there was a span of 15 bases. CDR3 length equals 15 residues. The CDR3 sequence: CASSFSGGGGQPQHF. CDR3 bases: TGTGCCAGCAGCTTCTCGGGGGGGGGTGGTCAGCCCCAGCATTTT.

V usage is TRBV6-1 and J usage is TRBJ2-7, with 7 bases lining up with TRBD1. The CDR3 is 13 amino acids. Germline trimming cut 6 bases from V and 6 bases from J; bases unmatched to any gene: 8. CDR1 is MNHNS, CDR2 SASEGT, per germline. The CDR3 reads CASRKGQSAEQYF. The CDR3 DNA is TGTGCCAGCAGGAAGGGACAGTCAGCCGAGCAGTACTTC.

CDR3 sequence: CASRGLAGVMNTGELFF. Written as DNA, the CDR3 is TGTGCCAGCAGAGGGCTAGCGGGGGTTATGAACACCGGGGAGCTGTTTTTT. The V and J genes are TRBV2 and TRBJ2-2; 10 bases line up with TRBD2. CDR3 length equals 17 residues. The J segment lost 1 base and the V segment lost 6 bases, leaving 8 bases of the junction unmatched. Germline CDR1 SNHLY, CDR2 FYNNEI.

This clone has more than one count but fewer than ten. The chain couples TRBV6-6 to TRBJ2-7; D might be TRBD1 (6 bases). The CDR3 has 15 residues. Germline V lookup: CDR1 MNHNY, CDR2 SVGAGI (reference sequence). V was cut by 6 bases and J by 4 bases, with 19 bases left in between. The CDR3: CASSRHRDRLYEQYF. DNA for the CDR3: TGTGCCAGCAGCCGCCACAGGGATCGGCTGTACGAGCAGTACTTC.

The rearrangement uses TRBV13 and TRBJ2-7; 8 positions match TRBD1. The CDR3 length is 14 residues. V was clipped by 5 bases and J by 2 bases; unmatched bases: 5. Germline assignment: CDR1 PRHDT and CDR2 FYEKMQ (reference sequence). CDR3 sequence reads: CASSVGTGPYEQYF. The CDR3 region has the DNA TGTGCCAGCAGCGTTGGGACAGGTCCCTACGAGCAGTACTTC.

CDR3 sequence (DNA): TGTGCCGGGGGGGGCTACAATGAGCAGTTCTTC. Protein product: CAGGGYNEQFF. This chain connects TRBV28 to TRBJ2-1; 7 bases are shared with TRBD2. CDR3 size: 11 residues. J was trimmed by 3 bases and V by 11 bases; bases with no gene match: 1. Germline lookup yields CDR1 MDHEN and CDR2 SYDVKM.

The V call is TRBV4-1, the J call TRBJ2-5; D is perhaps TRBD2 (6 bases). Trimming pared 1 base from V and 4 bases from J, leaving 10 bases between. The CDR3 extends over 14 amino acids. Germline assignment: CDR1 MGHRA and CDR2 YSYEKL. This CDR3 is CASSQGVGGETQYF. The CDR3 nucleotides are TGCGCCAGCAGCCAAGGGGTGGGGGGAGAGACCCAGTACTTC.

CDR3 region: CASSHRTAGPNQPQHF. The CDR3 DNA reads as TGTGCCAGCAGCCACAGGACCGCGGGGCCCAATCAGCCCCAGCATTTT. The V and J genes are TRBV7-8 and TRBJ1-5, with D possibly being TRBD1 (5 bases). V dropped 5 bases and J dropped 3 bases, with 17 bases sitting between them. CDR3 length: 16 amino acids. Per germline, CDR1 SGHVS and CDR2 FQNEAQ.

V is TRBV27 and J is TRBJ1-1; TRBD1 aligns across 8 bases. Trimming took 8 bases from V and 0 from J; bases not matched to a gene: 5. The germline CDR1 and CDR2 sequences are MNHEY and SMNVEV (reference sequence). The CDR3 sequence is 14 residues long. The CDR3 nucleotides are TGTGCCAGCCGGACAGGGCTTATGAACACTGAAGCTTTCTTT. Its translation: CASRTGLMNTEAFF.

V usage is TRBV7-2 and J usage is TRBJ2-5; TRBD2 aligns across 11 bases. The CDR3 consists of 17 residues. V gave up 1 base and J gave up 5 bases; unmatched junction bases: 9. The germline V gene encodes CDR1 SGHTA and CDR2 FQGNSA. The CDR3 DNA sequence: TGTGCCAGCAGCTTAGTTGGTCTAGCGGGGGGCTGGGAGACCCAGTACTTC. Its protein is CASSLVGLAGGWETQYF.

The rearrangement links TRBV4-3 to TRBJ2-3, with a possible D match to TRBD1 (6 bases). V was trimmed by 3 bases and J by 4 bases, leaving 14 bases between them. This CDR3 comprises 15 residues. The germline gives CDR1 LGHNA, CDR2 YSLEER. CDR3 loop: CASSHAIQGSDTQYF. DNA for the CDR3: TGCGCCAGCAGCCACGCGATCCAGGGGTCAGATACGCAGTATTTT.

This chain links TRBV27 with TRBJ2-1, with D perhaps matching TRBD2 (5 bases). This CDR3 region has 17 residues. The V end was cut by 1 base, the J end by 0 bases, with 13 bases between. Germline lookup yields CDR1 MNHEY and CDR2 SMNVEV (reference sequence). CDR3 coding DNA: TGTGCCAGCAGTTTATTGAGCGGCGCGAGCTCCTACAATGAGCAGTTCTTC. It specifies CASSLLSGASSYNEQFF.

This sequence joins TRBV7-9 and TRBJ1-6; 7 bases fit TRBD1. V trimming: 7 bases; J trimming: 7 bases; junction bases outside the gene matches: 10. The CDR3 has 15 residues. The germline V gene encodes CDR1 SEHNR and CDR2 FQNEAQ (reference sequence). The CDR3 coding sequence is TGTGCCAGCACCCAATCGGACAGGCGGAATTCACCCCTCCACTTT. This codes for CASTQSDRRNSPLHF.

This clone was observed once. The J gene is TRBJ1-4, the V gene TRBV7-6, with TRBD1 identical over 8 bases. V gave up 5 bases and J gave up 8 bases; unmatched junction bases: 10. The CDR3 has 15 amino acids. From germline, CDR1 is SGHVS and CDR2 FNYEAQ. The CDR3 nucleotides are TGTGCCAGCAGCGAGATCAGGGGGCAAGGAGAAAAACTGTTTTTT. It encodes CASSEIRGQGEKLFF.

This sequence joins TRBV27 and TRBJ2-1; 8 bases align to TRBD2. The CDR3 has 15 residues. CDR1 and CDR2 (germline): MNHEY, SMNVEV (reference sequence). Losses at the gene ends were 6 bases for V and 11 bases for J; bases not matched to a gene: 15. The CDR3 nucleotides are TGTGCCAGCAGGAAAACCGGGACTAGGAATTCTCAGCAGTTCTTC. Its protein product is CASRKTGTRNSQQFF.

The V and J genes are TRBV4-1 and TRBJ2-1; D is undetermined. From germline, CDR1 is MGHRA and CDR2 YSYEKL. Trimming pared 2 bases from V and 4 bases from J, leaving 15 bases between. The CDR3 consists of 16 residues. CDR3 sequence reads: CASSQNSREPYNEQFF. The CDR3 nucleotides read TGCGCCAGCAGCCAAAACAGCCGAGAACCTTACAATGAGCAGTTCTTC.

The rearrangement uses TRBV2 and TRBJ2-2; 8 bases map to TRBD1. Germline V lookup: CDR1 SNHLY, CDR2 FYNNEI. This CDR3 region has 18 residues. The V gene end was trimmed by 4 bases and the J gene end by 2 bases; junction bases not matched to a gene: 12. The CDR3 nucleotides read TGTGCCAGCAGTGCTACCCTGACAGGGGCCACTAACACCGGGGAGCTGTTTTTT. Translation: CASSATLTGATNTGELFF.

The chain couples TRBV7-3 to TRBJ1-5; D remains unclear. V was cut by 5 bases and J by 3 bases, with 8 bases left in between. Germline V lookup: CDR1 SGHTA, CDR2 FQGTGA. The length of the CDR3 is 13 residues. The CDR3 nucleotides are TGTGCCAGCAGCGTAGATCACAATCAGCCCCAGCATTTT. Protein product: CASSVDHNQPQHF.

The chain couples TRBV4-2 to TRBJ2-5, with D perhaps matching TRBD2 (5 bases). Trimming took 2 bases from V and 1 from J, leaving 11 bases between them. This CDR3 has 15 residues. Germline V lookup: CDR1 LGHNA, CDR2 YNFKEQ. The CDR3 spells CASSQKEDTQETQYF. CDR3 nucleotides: TGTGCCAGCAGCCAAAAGGAGGATACCCAAGAGACCCAGTACTTC.

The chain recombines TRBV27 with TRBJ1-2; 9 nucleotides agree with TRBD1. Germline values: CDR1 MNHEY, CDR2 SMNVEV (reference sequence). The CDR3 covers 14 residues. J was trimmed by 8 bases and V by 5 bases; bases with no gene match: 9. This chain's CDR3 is CASSQLGTGRGYTF. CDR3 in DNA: TGTGCCAGCAGTCAACTCGGGACAGGGCGAGGCTACACCTTC.

As DNA, the CDR3 is TGTGCCAGCAGCCAAGGGGCGGGGTTGACAGCTTTCTTT. It encodes CASSQGAGLTAFF. This chain uses TRBV14 with TRBJ1-1; D unclear. The germline V gene has CDR1 SGHDN and CDR2 FVKESK. There are 13 residues in the CDR3. The germline V and J ends were trimmed by 1 base and 10 bases, with 13 bases remaining between them.

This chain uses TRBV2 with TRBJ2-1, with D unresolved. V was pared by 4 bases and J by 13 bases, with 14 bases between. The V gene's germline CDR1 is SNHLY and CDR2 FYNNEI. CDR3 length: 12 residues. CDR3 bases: TGTGCCAGCAGTGTCGGGTGGGTCCCCCAGTTCTTC. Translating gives CASSVGWVPQFF.

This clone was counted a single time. The CDR3 DNA sequence: TGTGCCAGCAGTTTGTCCAACCCAGCGTTCACCCCCCCGAATGAGCAGTTCTTC. It translates to CASSLSNPAFTPPNEQFF. This chain joins TRBV27 and TRBJ2-1; D is unclear. Trimming took 3 bases from V and 7 from J, leaving 25 bases between them. The CDR3 is 18 residues long. Germline V gives CDR1 MNHEY, CDR2 SMNVEV (reference sequence).

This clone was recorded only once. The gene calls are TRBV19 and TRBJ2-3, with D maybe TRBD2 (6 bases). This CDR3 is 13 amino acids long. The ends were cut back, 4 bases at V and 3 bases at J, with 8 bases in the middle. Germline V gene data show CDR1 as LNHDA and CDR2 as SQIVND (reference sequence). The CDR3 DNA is TGTGCCAGTAGTAGCCTAGCGACAGATACGCAGTATTTT. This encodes CASSSLATDTQYF.

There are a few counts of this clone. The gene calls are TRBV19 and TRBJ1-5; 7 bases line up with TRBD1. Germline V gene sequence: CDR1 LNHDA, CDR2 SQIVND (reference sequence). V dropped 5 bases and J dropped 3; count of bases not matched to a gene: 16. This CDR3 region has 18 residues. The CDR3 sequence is CASSAQQKRQGNNQPQHF. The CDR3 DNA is TGTGCCAGTAGTGCCCAACAAAAGAGACAGGGCAACAATCAGCCCCAGCATTTT. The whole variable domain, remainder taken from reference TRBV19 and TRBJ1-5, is DGGITQSPKYLFRKEGQNVTLSCEQNLNHDAMYWYRQDPGQGLRLIYYSQIVNDFQKGDIAEGYSVSREKKESFPLTVTSAQKNPTAFYLCASSAQQKRQGNNQPQHFGDGTRLSIL.